This record covers a single TCR beta chain. The sample originates from a study of blood T cell repertoires in COVID-19. The overall study: From the United States, Italy and Spain came samples of acute and convalescent COVID-19.

CDR3 length: 15 residues. Trimming removed 3 bases at V and 1 base at J, with 12 bases between. Germline loops: CDR1 MNHNS, CDR2 SASEGT. Original processing methods: Amplification from reference gene primers served as the basis for estimated nucleated cell counts. Using immunoSEQ multiplex PCR, the repertoire was profiled, and TCRdb retains in-frame clones only, with some absent. That table gives V, J and clone size, and the DNA gave D and trimming. The sample carries about 98,000 clones, nearly 90% recorded once. The chain combines TRBV6-1 with TRBJ1-1; D remains unclear. The specimen sequenced was peripheral blood. The sequence was obtained from an older man with acute or convalescent COVID-19. This CDR3 is CASSDMAAANTEAFF. CDR3 DNA sequence: TGTGCCAGCAGTGACATGGCGGCAGCGAACACTGAAGCTTTCTTT.